One T cell receptor (beta chain) is described in this entry. Its antigen is currently unknown. The germline gives CDR1 WSHSY, CDR2 SAAADI. The CDR3 runs 15 residues. The data originate from a study of monozygotic twins with inflammatory bowel disease. Study-wide findings and caveats: No difference was seen in repertoire similarity between concordant and discordant twins, possibly from limited power.

Using the 5' RACE reads, TCRdb records one entry per CDR3 protein without DNA. Its table lists approximately 400,000 distinct CDR3 sequences. This sequence originates from a human donor with ulcerative colitis or Crohn's disease, or a healthy co-twin of an affected twin (not recorded which). The V and J genes are TRBV10-2 and TRBJ2-3; the TCRdb D gene call, TRBD2, has no DNA to confirm it. The specimen was blood. CDR3: CASRGELAGTDTQYF.